Sequencing of this T cell receptor (beta chain) was carried out in a study of blood T cell repertoires in COVID-19. The data were produced by immunoSEQ multiplex PCR, yet TCRdb's version contains in-frame clones alone and is incomplete. The sample lists roughly 330,000 clones; more than 75% were seen once. This study enrolled people aged 18 to 89 from around 26 US geographic areas. Donors were grouped by their self-reported clinical history. Donors in Cohort 3 who had recovered were those with two negative PCRs, healthcare professional clearance, or resolution of their symptoms. This CDR3 comprises 15 residues. Trimming cost V 1 base and J 8 bases, with 15 bases left between them. CDR1 is SGHVS and CDR2 is FNYEAQ in the germline V gene.

This chain joins TRBV7-6 and TRBJ2-1; D is perhaps TRBD1 (5 bases). The sequence was obtained from a woman aged 25 to 39 who had recovered from COVID-19. The sample comprised PBMCs or T cells enriched from blood (not recorded which). The CDR3 spells CASSLEVGAFYEQFF. In DNA, the CDR3 is TGTGCCAGCAGCTTAGAGGTAGGGGCGTTTTATGAGCAGTTCTTC.